One sample yielded the 25 T cell receptor beta chains listed below, sequenced in a study of monozygotic twins with inflammatory bowel disease. Using the 5' RACE reads, TCRdb records one entry per CDR3 protein without DNA. This listing includes about 380,000 distinct CDR3 sequences. Material for sequencing was blood. These receptors originate from a human donor with ulcerative colitis or Crohn's disease, or a healthy co-twin of an affected twin (not recorded which).

The chain recombines TRBV4-3 with TRBJ2-3; lacking DNA, the TRBD2 call made by TCRdb goes unchecked. The length of the CDR3 is 17 residues. The germline CDR1 and CDR2 sequences are LGHNA and YSLEER. The CDR3 here is CASSQEIAGALQDTQYF.

The chain carries TRBV20-1 and TRBJ2-7; the TCRdb call, TRBD1, lacks DNA for checking. Per germline, CDR1 DFQATT and CDR2 SNEGSKA (reference sequence). The CDR3 runs to 15 residues. CDR3 sequence reads: CSARDLGQPYYEQYF.

The chain combines TRBV4-1 with TRBJ1-2. Per the germline V gene, CDR1 is MGHRA and CDR2 is YSYEKL. CDR3 length equals 12 residues. Here the CDR3 reads CASSQEGIRGTF.

The rearrangement links TRBV4-2 to TRBJ1-4; TCRdb's D gene call, TRBD1, goes unchecked for lack of DNA. This CDR3 spans 15 amino acids. Germline-derived CDR1 and CDR2 are LGHNA and YNFKEQ. The CDR3 here is CASSQDNRVSEKLFF.

The chain couples TRBV7-9 to TRBJ2-3; TCRdb selects TRBD1, and the lack of DNA leaves this call unchecked. The length of the CDR3 is 14 residues. The germline CDR1 and CDR2 sequences are SEHNR and FQNEAQ (reference sequence). The CDR3 loop reads CASSHGQGSDTQYF.

This chain links TRBV7-2 with TRBJ2-7. Germline V gene lookup returns CDR1 SGHTA and CDR2 FQGNSA. CDR3 size: 14 residues. The CDR3: CASTKRGISYEQYF.

CDR3 in amino acids: CASKGQGADEQYF. V and J are TRBV27 and TRBJ2-7; TCRdb selects TRBD1, and the lack of DNA leaves this call unchecked. This CDR3 spans 13 amino acids. Germline assignment: CDR1 MNHEY and CDR2 SMNVEV (reference sequence).

The chain is built from TRBV18 and TRBJ2-7. The CDR3 extends over 14 amino acids. In germline, CDR1 is KGHSH, CDR2 LQKENI. The CDR3 sequence: CASSQDGDHYEQYF.

The rearrangement uses TRBV6-2 or TRBV6-3 and TRBJ1-1. CDR1 MNHEY and CDR2 SVGEGT come from the germline V gene. The CDR3 sequence is 13 residues long. CDR3 sequence: CASRIVSNSEAFF.

The chain's CDR3 is CASSSRGHDGYTQYF. V and J are TRBV6-5 and TRBJ2-3; the TCRdb D gene call, TRBD1, has no DNA to confirm it. The CDR3 sequence is 15 residues long. The germline CDR1 and CDR2 sequences are MNHEY and SVGAGI.

The V gene is TRBV9, the J gene TRBJ1-4; with no DNA, the TCRdb D assignment of TRBD1 cannot be verified. There are 17 residues in the CDR3. Germline V lookup: CDR1 SGDLS, CDR2 YYNGEE. CDR3 protein: CASSVEGGDATNEKLFF.

The chain combines TRBV7-7 with TRBJ2-7. CDR1 is SSHAT and CDR2 is FNYEAQ in the germline V gene (reference sequence). The CDR3 runs 15 residues. The CDR3 here is CASSIGVGGAYEQYF.

This chain connects TRBV5-1 to TRBJ2-1; TCRdb names TRBD2, which stays unverified in the absence of DNA. Per the germline V gene, CDR1 is SGHRS and CDR2 is YFSETQ. The CDR3 has 16 amino acids. CDR3 residues: CASSLPTSGGYNEQFF.

The rearrangement uses TRBV12-3 or TRBV12-4 and TRBJ2-3; TCRdb proposes TRBD1, but this gene call is untestable without DNA. The CDR3 covers 14 residues. The chain's CDR3 is CASRTASNTDTQYF.

V gene TRBV5-1 combines with J gene TRBJ2-3. Germline V CDR1 and CDR2: SGHRS, YFSETQ. The CDR3 is 12 amino acids. The CDR3 sequence: CASRSNADTQYF.

The chain carries TRBV18 and TRBJ1-2; the D call of TRBD1 rests on TCRdb alone, since no DNA is present to check it. The CDR3 has 15 amino acids. CDR1 is KGHSH and CDR2 is LQKENI in the germline V gene. The CDR3 loop reads CASSPTTGTNYGYTF.

The rearrangement uses TRBV20-1 and TRBJ1-1. The CDR3 extends over 13 amino acids. CDR1 is DFQATT, CDR2 SNEGSKA, per germline (reference sequence). CDR3 protein: CSASPDRRPEAFF.

CDR3: CASSRYSRQGQETQYF. The chain links TRBV4-1 to TRBJ2-5; the D call of TRBD1 rests on TCRdb alone, since no DNA is present to check it. The CDR3 spans 16 residues. Germline V lookup: CDR1 MGHRA, CDR2 YSYEKL.

The V gene is TRBV29-1, the J gene TRBJ1-1; TCRdb designates TRBD1, a call that cannot be tested without DNA. Germline CDR1 is SQVTM and CDR2 is ANQGSEA. This CDR3 comprises 14 residues. The chain's CDR3 is CSVEATGAGTEAFF.

This rearrangement joins TRBV14 to TRBJ2-1; without DNA, the TCRdb call of TRBD1 cannot be checked. This CDR3 region has 15 residues. Germline V gene lookup returns CDR1 SGHDN and CDR2 FVKESK. The chain's CDR3 is CASSPPGTGANEQFF.

V gene TRBV12-5 combines with J gene TRBJ1-1. The CDR3 contains 16 residues. Germline CDR1 LGHNT, CDR2 FRNRAP. Here the CDR3 reads CASGLDGGRRNTEAFF.

The rearrangement uses TRBV7-6 and TRBJ2-3; the D call of TRBD1 rests on TCRdb alone, since no DNA is present to check it. There are 14 residues in the CDR3. CDR1 is SGHVS and CDR2 is FNYEAQ in the germline V gene. The CDR3 region is CASSRGQDTDTQYF.

The J gene is TRBJ2-1, the V gene TRBV9; TCRdb selects TRBD1, and the lack of DNA leaves this call unchecked. Germline loops: CDR1 SGDLS, CDR2 YYNGEE. The CDR3 consists of 14 residues. CDR3 residues: CASAPGQSNNEQFF. Supplemented by reference TRBV9 and TRBJ2-1, the full variable domain reads DSGVTQTPKHLITATGQRVTLRCSPRSGDLSVYWYQQSLDQGLQFLIQYYNGEERAKGNILERFSAQQFPDLHSELNLSSLELGDSALYFCASAPGQSNNEQFFGPGTRLTVL.

The chain carries TRBV4-1 and TRBJ1-1. From germline, CDR1 is MGHRA and CDR2 YSYEKL. The CDR3 extends over 15 amino acids. CDR3 in amino acids: CASSQDGQRETEAFF.

The V call is TRBV28, the J call TRBJ2-7; the D gene TCRdb calls, TRBD2, cannot be checked with no DNA. The CDR3 is 12 residues long. The V gene's germline CDR1 is MDHEN and CDR2 SYDVKM. CDR3 in amino acids: CASRLGRYEQYF.